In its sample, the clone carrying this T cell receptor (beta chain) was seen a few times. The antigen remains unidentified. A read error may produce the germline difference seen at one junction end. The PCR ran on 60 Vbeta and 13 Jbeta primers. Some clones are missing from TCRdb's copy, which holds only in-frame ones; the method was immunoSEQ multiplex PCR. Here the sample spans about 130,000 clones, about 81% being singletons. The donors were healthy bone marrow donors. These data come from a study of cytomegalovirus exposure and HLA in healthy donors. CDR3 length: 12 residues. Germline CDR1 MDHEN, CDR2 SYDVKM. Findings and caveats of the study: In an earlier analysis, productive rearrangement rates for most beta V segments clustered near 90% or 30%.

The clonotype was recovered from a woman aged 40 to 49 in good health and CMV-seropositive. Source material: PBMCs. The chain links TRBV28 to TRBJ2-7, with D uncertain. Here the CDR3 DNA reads TGTTCCAGCAGGTTTATCGGCTACGAGCAGTACTTC. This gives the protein CSSRFIGYEQYF.